This record covers a single T cell receptor beta chain. Germline V gives CDR1 KGHDR, CDR2 SFDVKD. The junction had 6 bases not matched to a gene; V was cut back by 9 bases and J by 4 bases. CDR3 size: 14 residues. The data are from a study of blood T cell repertoires in COVID-19. Whole-study context: Researchers got acute and convalescent COVID-19 samples from the United States, Italy and Spain. Sources were T cells, B-cell-depleted T cells, or PBMCs; the material itself was cDNA or gDNA.

Authors' analysis steps: Nucleated cell counts were estimated from reference gene primer amplification. Data came from immunoSEQ multiplex PCR; TCRdb stores just in-frame clones and leaves some out. That table supplies the V and J calls and clone size; D and trimming were determined from the DNA. The sample has about 300,000 clones; around 88% are singletons. Sequencing used peripheral blood. The sequence derives from a woman aged 25-40 years who had recovered from COVID-19. The chain couples TRBV24-1 to TRBJ2-2, with TRBD1 matching over 8 bases. The chain's CDR3 is CATAGTGSTGELFF. In DNA form, the CDR3 reads TGTGCCACCGCCGGGACAGGTTCCACCGGGGAGCTGTTTTTT.